These 5 T cell receptor beta chains came from one sample sequenced in a study of OX40 agonist ivuxolimab in advanced cancers. Produced via immunoSEQ multiplex PCR; TCRdb's table is partial and in-frame only. The sample includes some 80,000 clones, about 85% of them seen just once. The input for sequencing was CD4+ or CD8+ T cells sorted from blood, taken in a trial of the OX40 agonist ivuxolimab. The receptors originated from an adult with an advanced solid tumor such as melanoma, head and neck, liver or kidney cancer.

This chain uses TRBV6-5 with TRBJ2-3; the match to TRBD2 covers 10 bases. V lost 6 bases to trimming and J lost 2 bases; unmatched junction nucleotides: 5. This CDR3 has 15 amino acids. The germline V gene has CDR1 MNHEY and CDR2 SVGAGI. This chain's CDR3 is CASSLAGALTDTQYF. In DNA form, the CDR3 reads TGTGCCAGCAGCCTAGCGGGGGCCCTCACAGATACGCAGTATTTT.

V usage is TRBV6-5 and J usage is TRBJ1-2; 7 positions match TRBD1. The V gene's germline CDR1 is MNHEY and CDR2 SVGAGI. V lost 2 bases, J lost 7 bases, and 4 bases stayed unmatched. The CDR3 contains 13 residues. CDR3 DNA: TGTGCCAGCAGTTACCGGACAGGCCTTGGCTACACCTTC. This sequence encodes CASSYRTGLGYTF.

The chain uses TRBV2 and TRBJ1-2, with unresolved D. Germline CDR1 is SNHLY and CDR2 is FYNNEI. Between the trimmed V and J ends, which lost 7 bases and 4 bases, there was a span of 16 bases. The CDR3 runs 14 residues. The CDR3 reads CASTRESGVYGYTF. In DNA form, the CDR3 reads TGTGCCAGCACCCGGGAGTCCGGGGTCTATGGCTACACCTTC.

CDR3 coding DNA: TGTGCCAGCAGCAGTCTTGCGGGACAGGGAAACATTCAGTACTTC. Protein: CASSSLAGQGNIQYF. The chain has TRBV11-2 and TRBJ2-4; 9 nucleotides line up with TRBD1. Looked up from germline, CDR1 is SGHAT and CDR2 is FQNNGV. The CDR3 has 15 residues. V was clipped by 5 bases and J by 6 bases; unmatched bases: 8.

The rearrangement joins TRBV11-1 to TRBJ2-7; TRBD1 matches at 7 bases. The CDR3 spans 14 residues. From germline, CDR1 is SGHAT and CDR2 FQDESV (reference sequence). With V trimmed by 4 bases and J by 0 bases, 3 bases remained unmatched. CDR3 coding DNA: TGTGCCAGCAGCTCAGGACAGGACTCCTACGAGCAGTACTTC. Translation gives CASSSGQDSYEQYF.